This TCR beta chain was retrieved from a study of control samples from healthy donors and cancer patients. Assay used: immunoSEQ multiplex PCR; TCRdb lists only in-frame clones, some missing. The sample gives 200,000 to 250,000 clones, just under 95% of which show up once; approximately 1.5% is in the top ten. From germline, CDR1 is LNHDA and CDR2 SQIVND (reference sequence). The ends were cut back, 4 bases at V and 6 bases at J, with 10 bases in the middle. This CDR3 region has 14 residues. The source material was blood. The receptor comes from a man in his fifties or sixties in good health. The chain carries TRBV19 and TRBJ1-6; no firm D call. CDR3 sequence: CASSTALGNSPLHF. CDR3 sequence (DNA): TGTGCCAGTAGTACGGCCCTAGGTAATTCACCCCTCCACTTT. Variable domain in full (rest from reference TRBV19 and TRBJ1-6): DGGITQSPKYLFRKEGQNVTLSCEQNLNHDAMYWYRQDPGQGLRLIYYSQIVNDFQKGDIAEGYSVSREKKESFPLTVTSAQKNPTAFYLCASSTALGNSPLHFGNGTRLTVT.